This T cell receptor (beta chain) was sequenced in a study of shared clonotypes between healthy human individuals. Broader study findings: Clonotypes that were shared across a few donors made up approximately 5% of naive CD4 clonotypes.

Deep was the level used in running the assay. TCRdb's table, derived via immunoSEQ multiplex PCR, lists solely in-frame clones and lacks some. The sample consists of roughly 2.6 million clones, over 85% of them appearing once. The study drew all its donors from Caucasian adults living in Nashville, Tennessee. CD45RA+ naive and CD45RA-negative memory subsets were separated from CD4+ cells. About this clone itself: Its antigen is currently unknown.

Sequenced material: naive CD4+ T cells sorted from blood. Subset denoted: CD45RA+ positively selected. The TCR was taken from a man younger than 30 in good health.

The CDR3 DNA reads as TGTGCCAGCAGTCGGAATACCGGGCCCGGGGCCTTGAGCACCGGGGAGCTGTTTTTT. Translating gives CASSRNTGPGALSTGELFF. The chain couples TRBV2 to TRBJ2-2; possibly TRBD1 or TRBD2 for D (5 bases each). The length of the CDR3 is 19 residues. Germline V CDR1 and CDR2: SNHLY, FYNNEI. V was clipped by 5 bases and J by 4 bases, with 26 bases between them. Complete variable domain (other parts from reference TRBV2 and TRBJ2-2): EPEVTQTPSHQVTQMGQEVILRCVPISNHLYFYWYRQILGQKVEFLVSFYNNEISEKSEIFDDQFSVERPDGSNFTLKIRSTKLEDSAMYFCASSRNTGPGALSTGELFFGEGSRLTVL.